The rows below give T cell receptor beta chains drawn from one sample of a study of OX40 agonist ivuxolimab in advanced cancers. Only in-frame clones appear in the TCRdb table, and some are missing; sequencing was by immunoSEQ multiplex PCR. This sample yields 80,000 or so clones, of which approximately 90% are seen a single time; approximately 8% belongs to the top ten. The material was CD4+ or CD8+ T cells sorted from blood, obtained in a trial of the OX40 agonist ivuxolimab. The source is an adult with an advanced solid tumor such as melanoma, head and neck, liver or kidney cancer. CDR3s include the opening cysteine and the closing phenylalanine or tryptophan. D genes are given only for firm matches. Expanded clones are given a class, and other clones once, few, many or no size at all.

DNA: TGTGCCAGTACCTCAGCGGGAAGCTCCTACAATGAGCAGTTCTTC
CDR3: CASTSAGSSYNEQFF
size: NA
length: 15
J: TRBJ2-1
D: TRBD2
V: TRBV19

DNA: TGTGCCAGCAGCTTGGTTGGAGGGTACAATGAGCAGTTCTTC
CDR3: CASSLVGGYNEQFF
size: NA
length: 14
J: TRBJ2-1
D: NA
V: TRBV5-6

DNA: TGTGCCTACTTCAACGGAATAGCGGGGTACAATGAGCAGTTCTTC
CDR3: CAYFNGIAGYNEQFF
size: NA
length: 15
J: TRBJ2-1
D: TRBD2
V: TRBV30

DNA: TGTGCCAGCTCACTTCGGGACAGGGGGCTAGGGACAGATACGCAGTATTTT
CDR3: CASSLRDRGLGTDTQYF
size: NA
length: 17
J: TRBJ2-3
D: TRBD1
V: TRBV2

DNA: TGTGCCAGCAGCTTGACTAGCGGGGGGTCCTACGAGCAGTACTTC
CDR3: CASSLTSGGSYEQYF
size: few
length: 15
J: TRBJ2-7
D: TRBD2
V: TRBV7-2

DNA: TGTGCCAGCAGCGCACAGGGTTCAGGGGCCAACGTCCTGACTTTC
CDR3: CASSAQGSGANVLTF
size: NA
length: 15
J: TRBJ2-6
D: NA
V: TRBV9

DNA: TGTGCCAGTATGGTGGCTAGCGGAAACAATGAGCAGTTCTTC
CDR3: CASMVASGNNEQFF
size: few
length: 14
J: TRBJ2-1
D: TRBD2
V: TRBV19

DNA: TGTGCCAGCAGCCCGACACCGGGACAGGGGAGAAACACCATATATTTT
CDR3: CASSPTPGQGRNTIYF
size: NA
length: 16
J: TRBJ1-3
D: TRBD1
V: TRBV14

DNA: TGTGCCAGCAGTTACGTGGCTTCCTACGAGCAGTACTTC
CDR3: CASSYVASYEQYF
size: NA
length: 13
J: TRBJ2-7
D: NA
V: TRBV6-5

DNA: TGTGCCAGCAGCTTCCGGGACAGATCCTACAATGAGCAGTTCTTC
CDR3: CASSFRDRSYNEQFF
size: NA
length: 15
J: TRBJ2-1
D: TRBD1
V: TRBV5-4

DNA: TGTGCCAGCAGCTTAGCGGCGCCAGGGGTGAACTCTGGAAACACCATATATTTT
CDR3: CASSLAAPGVNSGNTIYF
size: once
length: 18
J: TRBJ1-3
D: NA
V: TRBV7-2

DNA: TGTGCCAGCTCACCAATGGATAACTATGGCTACACCTTC
CDR3: CASSPMDNYGYTF
size: NA
length: 13
J: TRBJ1-2
D: NA
V: TRBV18

DNA: TGTGCCAGCTTCCTCCAAGAGACCCAGTACTTC
CDR3: CASFLQETQYF
size: NA
length: 11
J: TRBJ2-5
D: NA
V: TRBV18

DNA: TGTGCCAGCAGTTATGGGGGGGTCTACGAGCAGTACTTC
CDR3: CASSYGGVYEQYF
size: NA
length: 13
J: TRBJ2-7
D: TRBD2
V: TRBV28

DNA: TGTGCCAGCAGCAATAGGGATAATGAGCAGTTCTTC
CDR3: CASSNRDNEQFF
size: NA
length: 12
J: TRBJ2-1
D: NA
V: TRBV21-1

DNA: TGTGCCAGCAGCCTATGGACCGACTACAATGAGCAGTTCTTC
CDR3: CASSLWTDYNEQFF
size: NA
length: 14
J: TRBJ2-1
D: NA
V: TRBV7-8

DNA: TGCGCCAGCAGGTTACGGGGGGAGGGCCCAGGAGAGACCCAGTACTTC
CDR3: CASRLRGEGPGETQYF
size: NA
length: 16
J: TRBJ2-5
D: TRBD2
V: TRBV4-1

DNA: TGTGCCAGCAGCTTGTGGGCCAACGTCCTGACTTTC
CDR3: CASSLWANVLTF
size: NA
length: 12
J: TRBJ2-6
D: NA
V: TRBV7-2

DNA: TGTGCCAGCAGTTCGACATATAACAATGAGCAGTTCTTC
CDR3: CASSSTYNNEQFF
size: NA
length: 13
J: TRBJ2-1
D: NA
V: TRBV7-3

DNA: TGTGCCAGCAGCTCTTTAGTGGAAAAACTGTTTTTT
CDR3: CASSSLVEKLFF
size: NA
length: 12
J: TRBJ1-4
D: NA
V: TRBV28

DNA: TGTGCCAGCAGTGAAATGACCGTGGGACGCTCTAATGAAAAACTGTTTTTT
CDR3: CASSEMTVGRSNEKLFF
size: NA
length: 17
J: TRBJ1-4
D: NA
V: TRBV2

DNA: TGTGCCAGCAGCCAGACAGGGGCCTATGGCTACACCTTC
CDR3: CASSQTGAYGYTF
size: NA
length: 13
J: TRBJ1-2
D: TRBD1
V: TRBV9

DNA: TGTGCCAGCAGTGAAGTAGGACAGGCCGGGGAGCTGTTTTTT
CDR3: CASSEVGQAGELFF
size: NA
length: 14
J: TRBJ2-2
D: TRBD1
V: TRBV2

DNA: TGTGCCATCCAAGCGGGGGGCTCCTACAATGAGCAGTTCTTC
CDR3: CAIQAGGSYNEQFF
size: NA
length: 14
J: TRBJ2-1
D: TRBD2
V: TRBV10-3

DNA: TGTGCCAGCGGGACTAGCGGAGGTATCTACGAGCAGTACTTC
CDR3: CASGTSGGIYEQYF
size: NA
length: 14
J: TRBJ2-7
D: TRBD2
V: TRBV28

DNA: TGTGCCAGCAGCTTAGATTGGCCGGGACAGGGCGAAGCAACTAATGAAAAACTGTTTTTT
CDR3: CASSLDWPGQGEATNEKLFF
size: NA
length: 20
J: TRBJ1-4
D: TRBD1
V: TRBV11-3

DNA: TGTGCCAGCAGTCAAAGAAATCTATACGAGCAGTACTTC
CDR3: CASSQRNLYEQYF
size: NA
length: 13
J: TRBJ2-7
D: NA
V: TRBV6-6

DNA: TGCGCCAGCAGCTTGGCTACAGGGGGAGAGACCCAGTACTTC
CDR3: CASSLATGGETQYF
size: NA
length: 14
J: TRBJ2-5
D: TRBD1
V: TRBV5-1

DNA: TGTGCCTGGAGTGTACCCGGAGGGGTTGGCTACACCTTC
CDR3: CAWSVPGGVGYTF
size: NA
length: 13
J: TRBJ1-2
D: NA
V: TRBV30

DNA: TGTGCCAGCAGCCTCCGGGACGGGGCCTACGAGCAGTACTTC
CDR3: CASSLRDGAYEQYF
size: NA
length: 14
J: TRBJ2-7
D: NA
V: TRBV7-2

DNA: TGCGCCAGCAGCCACATTCGACAGGGGGCCTACGAGCAGTACTTC
CDR3: CASSHIRQGAYEQYF
size: NA
length: 15
J: TRBJ2-7
D: TRBD1
V: TRBV4-3

DNA: TGTGCCAGCAGTTACCCCGGGGGGACAGGGGGTTACGAGCAGTACTTC
CDR3: CASSYPGGTGGYEQYF
size: NA
length: 16
J: TRBJ2-7
D: TRBD1
V: TRBV6-5

DNA: TGTGCCAGCACACGTCGAGACAATGAGCAGTTCTTC
CDR3: CASTRRDNEQFF
size: NA
length: 12
J: TRBJ2-1
D: NA
V: TRBV6-1

DNA: TGTGCCAGCAATCCTACAGGGGGAGGGCAGCCCCAGCATTTT
CDR3: CASNPTGGGQPQHF
size: NA
length: 14
J: TRBJ1-5
D: TRBD1
V: TRBV6-5

DNA: TGTGCCAGCAGTTACCGCGACCGTGCCTACGAGCAGTACTTC
CDR3: CASSYRDRAYEQYF
size: NA
length: 14
J: TRBJ2-7
D: NA
V: TRBV6-5

DNA: TGTGCCAGCAAAGGAGGACACAAGAACACTGAAGCTTTCTTT
CDR3: CASKGGHKNTEAFF
size: NA
length: 14
J: TRBJ1-1
D: NA
V: TRBV28

DNA: TGTGCCTTCCACCGGTCTAACTATGGCTACACCTTC
CDR3: CAFHRSNYGYTF
size: few
length: 12
J: TRBJ1-2
D: NA
V: TRBV30

DNA: TGTGCCAGCAGCTCGACTCCGGCGACAGGAGGCACCGGGGAGCTGTTTTTT
CDR3: CASSSTPATGGTGELFF
size: NA
length: 17
J: TRBJ2-2
D: NA
V: TRBV7-9

DNA: TGTGCCAGCAGCTTAGACGGGGGGAGCAATCAGCCCCAGCATTTT
CDR3: CASSLDGGSNQPQHF
size: NA
length: 15
J: TRBJ1-5
D: NA
V: TRBV7-2

DNA: TGTGCCAGTCAGGGTATTGTTGCAGATACGCAGTATTTT
CDR3: CASQGIVADTQYF
size: NA
length: 13
J: TRBJ2-3
D: NA
V: TRBV19

DNA: TGTGCCAGCAGGGAGACAGGGGGCTATTCACCCCTCCACTTT
CDR3: CASRETGGYSPLHF
size: NA
length: 14
J: TRBJ1-6
D: TRBD1
V: TRBV6-1

DNA: TGTGCCAGCCAAGACAGGGTAGATTCACCCCTCCACTTT
CDR3: CASQDRVDSPLHF
size: NA
length: 13
J: TRBJ1-6
D: TRBD1
V: TRBV6-4

DNA: TGTGCCAGCAGCCCCTACAATGAGCAGTTCTTC
CDR3: CASSPYNEQFF
size: few
length: 11
J: TRBJ2-1
D: NA
V: TRBV7-2